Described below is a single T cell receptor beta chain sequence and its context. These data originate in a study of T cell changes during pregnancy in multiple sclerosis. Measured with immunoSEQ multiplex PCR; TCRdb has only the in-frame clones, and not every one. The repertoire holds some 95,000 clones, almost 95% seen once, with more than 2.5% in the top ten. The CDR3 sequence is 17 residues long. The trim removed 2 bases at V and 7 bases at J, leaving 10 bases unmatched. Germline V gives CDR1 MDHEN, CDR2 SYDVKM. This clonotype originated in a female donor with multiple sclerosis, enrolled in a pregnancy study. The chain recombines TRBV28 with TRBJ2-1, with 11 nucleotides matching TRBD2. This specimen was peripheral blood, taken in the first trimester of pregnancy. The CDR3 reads CASSLIVASGRTNEQFF. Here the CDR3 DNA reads TGTGCCAGCAGTTTAATTGTTGCTAGCGGGAGGACTAATGAGCAGTTCTTC.